A single sample is the source of the 30 T cell receptor beta chains below, sequenced in a study of prognosis after radiotherapy for stage I lung cancer. Using two-round multiplex PCR, the authors amplified TCR beta CDR3 from genomic DNA. Primers specific to each TRBV and TRBJ gene were used in first-round PCR. MiXCR was run by TCRdb on the multiplex PCR reads, yielding one entry per CDR3 protein. The sample has 20,000 to 25,000 distinct CDR3 sequences, roughly two fifths seen once. The sample consisted of PBMCs, taken before or after stereotactic body radiation therapy (not recorded which). These receptors were taken from a donor aged 50 or older with non-small cell lung cancer.

A remark on this clonotype: A read error is likely here: a far larger clone is one base away. The chain couples TRBV6-5 to TRBJ2-2; 8 nucleotides agree with TRBD1. CDR1 and CDR2 (germline): MNHEY, SVGAGI. CDR3 length: 15 amino acids. With V trimmed by 2 bases and J by 9 bases, 8 bases remained unmatched. CDR3 residues: CASSYGQGESWELFF. The CDR3, as DNA: TGTGCCAGCAGTTACGGACAGGGCGAGTCCTGGGAGCTGTTTTTT.

The CDR3 loop is CSVEGLEGSEQYF. The CDR3 DNA follows: TGCAGCGTTGAAGGGCTAGAGGGAAGCGAGCAGTACTTC. This chain uses TRBV29-1 with TRBJ2-7; D possibly corresponds to TRBD2 (5 bases). The ends were cut back, 1 base at V and 6 bases at J, with 13 bases in the middle. The germline V gene encodes CDR1 SQVTM and CDR2 ANQGSEA. The CDR3 extends over 13 amino acids.

In its sample, this clonotype was seen once. Since a far larger clone is one base different, this is likely a read error. The chain employs TRBV6-1 and TRBJ2-7, with D possibly being TRBD2 (5 bases). The CDR3 length is 14 residues. Germline V CDR1 and CDR2: MNHNS, SASEGT. CDR3 DNA sequence: TGTGCCATCAGTTTTGGCGGGTCGTCCTACGAGCAGTACTTC. Translation gives CAISFGGSSYEQYF.

At least ten counts were recorded for this clonotype. The chain employs TRBV5-1 and TRBJ1-1; the match to TRBD1 covers 8 bases. Trimming removed 3 bases from V and 10 bases from J; junction bases left unmatched: 11. This CDR3 region has 14 residues. Germline V gene lookup returns CDR1 SGHRS and CDR2 YFSETQ. CDR3 nucleotide sequence: TGCGCCAGCAGCTGGTCCGGGACAGGTAATGTAGCTTTCTTT. This gives the protein CASSWSGTGNVAFF.

This clonotype is medium-sized within its sample. One end of the junction varies from germline; a read error may be responsible. The chain links TRBV27 to TRBJ2-7, with 9 bases lining up with TRBD1. The length of the CDR3 is 13 residues. CDR1 is MNHEY and CDR2 is SMNVEV in the germline V gene (reference sequence). The CDR3 region is CASSLFVGTGFSF. CDR3 sequence (DNA): TGTGCCAGCAGTTTATTCGTCGGGACAGGGTTTTCCTTC.

This clonotype was found a few times. Only one base separates this from a far larger clonotype, so it likely reflects a read error. This chain connects TRBV6-2 or TRBV6-3 to TRBJ1-1; D uncertain. The CDR3 covers 12 residues. Trimming left V 6 bases short and J 0 bases short, with 5 bases between. Germline V gives CDR1 MNHEY, CDR2 SVGEGT. CDR3 coding DNA: TGTGCCAGCAGCTACATGAACACTGAAGCTTTCTTT. Protein product: CASSYMNTEAFF.

This clonotype occurred many times. CDR3 in DNA: TGTGCCAGCACCTCAGGGATGAACACTGAAGCTTTCTTT. Translated: CASTSGMNTEAFF. The rearrangement links TRBV3-1 to TRBJ1-1; TRBD1 is a possible D gene (5 bases). CDR1 is LGHDT and CDR2 is YNNKEL in the germline V gene (reference sequence). This CDR3 has 13 residues. Deletions cut 7 bases from V and 0 bases from J, with 9 bases between.

By sample fraction, this clonotype is medium-sized. The genes are TRBV27 and TRBJ2-7; the D gene is possibly TRBD2 (6 bases). The CDR3 length is 14 residues. V was shortened by 2 bases and J by 5 bases, with 13 bases between the two germline ends. Germline CDR1 is MNHEY and CDR2 is SMNVEV (reference sequence). In nucleotides, the CDR3 is TGTGCCAGCAGTTTACGGGAGTTGGGGCACGAGCAGTACTTC. It is translated as CASSLRELGHEQYF.

Remarks on this clonotype: An end of the junction differs from the germline gene, which may be a read error. The chain links TRBV9 to TRBJ2-3, with D unclear. This CDR3 has 15 amino acids. The germline gives CDR1 SGDLS, CDR2 YYNGEE. CDR3 nucleotide sequence: TGTGCCAGCAGCGCAGTCGATCTTAACGCAGATGCGCAGTATTTT. It encodes CASSAVDLNADAQYF.

Details on this clonotype: A far larger clone is only one base removed, so a read error is likely. The gene calls are TRBV6-4 and TRBJ2-5, with D perhaps assigned TRBD1 or TRBD2 (5 bases each). Germline CDR1 and CDR2: MRHNA and SNTAGT. This CDR3 is 17 amino acids long. DNA of the CDR3: TGTGCCAGCAGTTACTCGAAGGGCTTGGGGGTCCAAGAGACCCAGTACTTC. Translation: CASSYSKGLGVQETQYF.

This clonotype occurred once. The V call is TRBV6-5, the J call TRBJ1-2, with 8 bases aligning to TRBD1. V was pared by 3 bases and J by 4 bases, with 10 bases of the junction left unmatched. The CDR3 consists of 16 residues. From germline, CDR1 is MNHEY and CDR2 SVGAGI. The CDR3 region is CASSYIRTGCGYGYTF. CDR3 coding DNA: TGTGCCAGCAGTTATATTCGGACAGGGTGTGGCTATGGCTACACCTTC.

The chain employs TRBV24-1 and TRBJ2-7; 14 bases line up with TRBD2. Germline V CDR1 and CDR2: KGHDR, SFDVKD. The CDR3 has 15 residues. J was trimmed by 4 bases and V by 7 bases; bases with no gene match: 5. DNA for the CDR3: TGTGCCACCAGGGGACTAGCGGGAGCGGAGTACGAGCAGTACTTC. Its translation: CATRGLAGAEYEQYF.

This clonotype was counted ten times or more. The chain carries TRBV28 and TRBJ2-3; D remains unclear. Trimming left V 6 bases short and J 8 bases short, with 21 bases between. This CDR3 comprises 15 residues. Germline V CDR1 and CDR2: MDHEN, SYDVKM. For the CDR3, the DNA is TGTGCCAGCAGACTACCGGGCCCCCCGACGGGTACGCAGTATTTT. This encodes CASRLPGPPTGTQYF.

At least ten counts were recorded for this clonotype. The CDR3 reads CASSLAGGRASYNEQFF. In DNA, the CDR3 is TGTGCCAGCAGCTTAGCCGGCGGGAGGGCCTCCTACAATGAGCAGTTCTTC. The chain recombines TRBV7-9 with TRBJ2-1; 9 bases match TRBD2. V lost 0 bases, J lost 0 bases, and 3 bases stayed unmatched. This CDR3 has 17 residues. Germline CDR1 SEHNR, CDR2 FQNEAQ (reference sequence).

V and J are TRBV28 and TRBJ2-3; weak D call: TRBD1 (6 bases). The V gene lost 4 bases and the J gene lost 1 base, with 12 bases spanning the gap. Germline V gene lookup returns CDR1 MDHEN and CDR2 SYDVKM. This CDR3 comprises 15 residues. In DNA, the CDR3 is TGTGCCAGCAGTTCACGGACAGAAGGCACAGATACGCAGTATTTT. Protein: CASSSRTEGTDTQYF.

With regard to this clonotype: It differs at one base from a far larger clone, so likely a read error. The J gene is TRBJ2-2, the V gene TRBV6-1; maybe TRBD1 (5 bases). Per the germline V gene, CDR1 is MNHNS and CDR2 is SASEGT. There are 15 residues in the CDR3. Deletions cut 1 base from V and 5 bases from J, with 11 bases between. The CDR3 nucleotides read TGTGCCAGCAGTGAAGATGGGGCTTCGACCGGGGAGCTGTTTTTT. Protein: CASSEDGASTGELFF.

This clonotype was detected ten times or more. A read error may be the cause here, since a much bigger clone is one base away. The gene calls are TRBV20-1 and TRBJ2-2, with TRBD2 matching 10 bases. CDR3 length equals 16 residues. Per the germline V gene, CDR1 is DFQATT and CDR2 is SNEGSKA (reference sequence). V shed 0 bases, J shed 3 bases, and the junction held 4 bases outside the gene matches. CDR3 sequence (DNA): TGCAGTGCTAGAGATCGGCTAGCGGGAGACACCGGGGAGCTGTTTTTT. Residues: CSARDRLAGDTGELFF.

This clonotype was seen at least ten times. The chain is built from TRBV7-3 and TRBJ2-1, with D tentatively TRBD2 (5 bases). The germline CDR1 and CDR2 sequences are SGHTA and FQGTGA. CDR3 length: 14 residues. The ends were cut back, 1 base at V and 6 bases at J, with 10 bases in the middle. The CDR3 region is CASSLNARGNEQFF. DNA for the CDR3: TGTGCCAGCAGCTTAAATGCTCGGGGCAATGAGCAGTTCTTC.

The rearrangement joins TRBV4-1 to TRBJ1-2, with D perhaps TRBD1 (6 bases). The V gene lost 0 bases and the J gene lost 4 bases, with 9 bases spanning the gap. The CDR3 is made up of 14 amino acids. Looked up from germline, CDR1 is MGHRA and CDR2 is YSYEKL. Written as DNA, the CDR3 is TGCGCCAGCAGCCAAGATGGGGGGGCCTATGGCTACACCTTC. This gives the protein CASSQDGGAYGYTF.

This clonotype was found many times. The V and J genes are TRBV14 and TRBJ2-7; TRBD2 might be the D (5 bases). This CDR3 is 14 amino acids long. Germline V gene lookup returns CDR1 SGHDN and CDR2 FVKESK. V was clipped by 2 bases and J by 3 bases, with 11 bases between them. CDR3 sequence: CASSQFIGGYEQYF. The CDR3 nucleotides read TGTGCCAGCAGCCAATTTATCGGAGGCTACGAGCAGTACTTC.

This clonotype was counted many times. The genes are TRBV2 and TRBJ1-1, with D unclear. This CDR3 region has 12 residues. Trimming took 0 bases from V and 12 from J, leaving 11 bases between them. CDR1 and CDR2 (germline): SNHLY, FYNNEI. The CDR3 loop is CASSEALRASFF. The CDR3 nucleotides read TGTGCCAGCAGTGAAGCGCTTAGGGCCTCTTTCTTT.

Many counts were recorded for this clonotype. J is TRBJ1-5 and V is TRBV12-3 or TRBV12-4, with D uncertain. CDR3 size: 14 residues. The V end lost 4 bases, the J end lost 0 bases, and 7 bases lay between the germline ends. Here the CDR3 reads CASSSTDSNQPQHF. In DNA, the CDR3 is TGTGCCAGCAGTTCTACCGATAGCAATCAGCCCCAGCATTTT.

On this clonotype itself: Germline and junction disagree at one end, which may indicate a read error. This chain joins TRBV5-1 and TRBJ2-1; D remains unclear. This CDR3 region has 16 residues. Looked up from germline, CDR1 is SGHRS and CDR2 is YFSETQ. CDR3 in DNA: TGCGCCAGCAGCTTGGAGCAGATTGTAAGGTCCAATGAGCAGTTATTC. The encoded protein is CASSLEQIVRSNEQLF. The whole variable domain, remainder taken from reference TRBV5-1 and TRBJ2-1, is KAGVTQTPRYLIKTRGQQVTLSCSPISGHRSVSWYQQTPGQGLQFLFEYFSETQRNKGNFPGRFSGRQFSNSRSEMNVSTLELGDSALYLCASSLEQIVRSNEQLFGPGTRLTVL.

This clonotype has at least ten counts. The chain couples TRBV20-1 to TRBJ1-2; 11 bases agree with TRBD1. J was trimmed by 5 bases and V by 6 bases; bases with no gene match: 8. The CDR3 sequence is 14 residues long. The V gene's germline CDR1 is DFQATT and CDR2 SNEGSKA (reference sequence). The CDR3 coding sequence is TGCAGTGCCTTACGAGGACAGGGGGCTTATGGCTACACCTTC. Translated, it gives CSALRGQGAYGYTF.

This clonotype was seen at least ten times. This chain joins TRBV18 and TRBJ2-5; TRBD2 matches 7 bases. Germline trimming cut 0 bases from V and 4 bases from J; bases unmatched to any gene: 8. Per the germline V gene, CDR1 is KGHSH and CDR2 is LQKENI. CDR3 length equals 16 residues. The chain's CDR3 is CASSPPIFGGGETQYF. DNA for the CDR3: TGTGCCAGCTCACCACCGATATTTGGCGGGGGAGAGACCCAGTACTTC.

The chain combines TRBV6-2 or TRBV6-3 with TRBJ2-2; a possible D gene is TRBD2 (6 bases). Deletions cut 5 bases from V and 1 base from J, with 14 bases between. This CDR3 is 16 amino acids long. Germline CDR1 MNHEY, CDR2 SVGEGT. The DNA for the CDR3 is TGTGCCAGCAGTGGACCGGGACTTATGAACACCGGGGAGCTGTTTTTT. This encodes CASSGPGLMNTGELFF.

This clonotype was counted many times. This may be a read error: a much more frequent sequence differs by one nucleotide. CDR3 nucleotides: TGTGCCGGCAGTTGGGCCAGATCCTCTGGGGCCAACGTCCTGACTTTC. This gives the protein CAGSWARSSGANVLTF. The chain recombines TRBV28 with TRBJ2-6; no definite D call. This CDR3 spans 16 amino acids. Looked up from germline, CDR1 is MDHEN and CDR2 is SYDVKM.

Concerning this clonotype itself: With a far larger clone one base away, a read error is the likely cause. The V gene is TRBV7-8, the J gene TRBJ2-7; D unresolved. The V gene lost 4 bases and the J gene lost 0 bases, with 13 bases spanning the gap. The CDR3 consists of 15 residues. Germline V gene lookup returns CDR1 SGHVS and CDR2 FQNEAQ. The CDR3 nucleotides read TGTGCCAGCAGCTCAAAGATGGGAAGCTCCTACGAGCAGTACTTC. Protein product: CASSSKMGSSYEQYF.

This clonotype was observed many times. The chain carries TRBV4-1 and TRBJ2-3; 11 bases fit TRBD2. CDR1 is MGHRA and CDR2 is YSYEKL in the germline V gene. The CDR3 consists of 16 residues. The J segment lost 6 bases and the V segment lost 2 bases, leaving 7 bases of the junction unmatched. CDR3 in amino acids: CASSQPTSGSGDTQYF. CDR3 sequence (DNA): TGCGCCAGCAGCCAACCCACTAGCGGGAGTGGGGATACGCAGTATTTT.

V usage is TRBV14 and J usage is TRBJ2-1, with 9 bases matching TRBD2. Germline CDR1 is SGHDN and CDR2 is FVKESK. Trimming took 4 bases from V and 12 from J; bases not matched to a gene: 7. The CDR3 loop spans 13 amino acids. CDR3 sequence reads: CASSRLAGWSQFF. The DNA of the CDR3 is TGTGCCAGCAGCCGCCTAGCGGGATGGTCGCAGTTCTTC.